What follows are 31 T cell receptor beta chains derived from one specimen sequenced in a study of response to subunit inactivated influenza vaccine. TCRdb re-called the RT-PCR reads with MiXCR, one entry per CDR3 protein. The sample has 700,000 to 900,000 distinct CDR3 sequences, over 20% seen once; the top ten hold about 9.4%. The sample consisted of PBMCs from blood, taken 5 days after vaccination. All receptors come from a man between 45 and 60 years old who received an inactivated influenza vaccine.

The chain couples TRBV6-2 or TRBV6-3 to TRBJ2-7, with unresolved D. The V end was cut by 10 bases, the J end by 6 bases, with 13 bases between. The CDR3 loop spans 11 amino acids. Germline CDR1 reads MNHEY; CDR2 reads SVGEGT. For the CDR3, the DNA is TGTGCCACCTCTCCGGACGGCGAGCAGTACTTC. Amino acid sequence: CATSPDGEQYF.

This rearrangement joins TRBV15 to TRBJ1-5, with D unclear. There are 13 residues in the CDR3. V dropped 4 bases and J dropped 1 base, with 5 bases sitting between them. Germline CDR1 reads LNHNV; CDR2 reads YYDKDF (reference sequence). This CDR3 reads CATSKDSNQPQHF. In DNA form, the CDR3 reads TGTGCCACCAGCAAAGACAGCAATCAGCCCCAGCATTTT.

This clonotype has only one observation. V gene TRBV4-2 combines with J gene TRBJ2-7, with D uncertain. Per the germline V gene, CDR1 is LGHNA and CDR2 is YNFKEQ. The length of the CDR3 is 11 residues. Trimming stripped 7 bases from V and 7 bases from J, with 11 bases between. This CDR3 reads CASMVLGEQYF. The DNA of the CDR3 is TGTGCCAGCATGGTTTTGGGGGAGCAGTACTTC.

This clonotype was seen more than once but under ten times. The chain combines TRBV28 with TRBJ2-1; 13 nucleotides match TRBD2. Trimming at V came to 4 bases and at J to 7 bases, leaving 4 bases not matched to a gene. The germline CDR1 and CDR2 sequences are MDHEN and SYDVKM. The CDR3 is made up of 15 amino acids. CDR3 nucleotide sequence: TGTGCCAGCAGTTCGGGACTAGCGGGATTAAATGAGCAGTTCTTC. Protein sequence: CASSSGLAGLNEQFF. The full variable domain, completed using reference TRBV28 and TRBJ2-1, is DVKVTQSSRYLVKRTGEKVFLECVQDMDHENMFWYRQDPGLGLRLIYFSYDVKMKEKGDIPEGYSVSREKKERFSLILESASTNQTSMYLCASSSGLAGLNEQFFGPGTRLTVL.

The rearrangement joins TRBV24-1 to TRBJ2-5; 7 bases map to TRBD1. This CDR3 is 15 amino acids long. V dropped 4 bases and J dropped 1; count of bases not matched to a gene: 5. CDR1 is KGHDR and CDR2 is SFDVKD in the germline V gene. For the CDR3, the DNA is TGTGCCACCAGTGAGATCACAGGGGCCCAAGAGACCCAGTACTTC. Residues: CATSEITGAQETQYF.

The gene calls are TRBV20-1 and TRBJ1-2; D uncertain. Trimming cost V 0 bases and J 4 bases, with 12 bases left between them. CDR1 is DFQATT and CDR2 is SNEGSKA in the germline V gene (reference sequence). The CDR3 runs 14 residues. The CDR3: CSAREFGLIYGYTF. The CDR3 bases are TGCAGTGCTAGAGAATTCGGGTTAATCTATGGCTACACCTTC.

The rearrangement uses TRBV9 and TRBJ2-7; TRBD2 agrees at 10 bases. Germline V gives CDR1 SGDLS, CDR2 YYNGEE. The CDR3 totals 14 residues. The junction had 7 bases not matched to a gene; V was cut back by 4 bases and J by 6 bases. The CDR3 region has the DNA TGTGCCAGCAGCCCGTCCCCTAGCGGGAGCGAGCAGTACTTC. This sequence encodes CASSPSPSGSEQYF.

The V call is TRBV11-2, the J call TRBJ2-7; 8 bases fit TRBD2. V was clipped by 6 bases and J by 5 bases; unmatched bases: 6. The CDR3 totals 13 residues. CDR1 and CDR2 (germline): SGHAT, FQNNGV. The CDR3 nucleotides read TGTGCCAGCAGACACAGCGGGAGTCACGAGCAGTACTTC. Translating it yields CASRHSGSHEQYF.

CDR3 residues: CASSLIGRGTYEQYF. The CDR3 DNA is TGTGCCAGCAGCTTAATCGGCAGGGGAACCTACGAGCAGTACTTC. The chain uses TRBV7-9 and TRBJ2-7; tentatively, D is TRBD1 (6 bases). Germline loops: CDR1 SEHNR, CDR2 FQNEAQ (reference sequence). V was shortened by 2 bases and J by 2 bases, with 13 bases between the two germline ends. This CDR3 is 15 amino acids long.

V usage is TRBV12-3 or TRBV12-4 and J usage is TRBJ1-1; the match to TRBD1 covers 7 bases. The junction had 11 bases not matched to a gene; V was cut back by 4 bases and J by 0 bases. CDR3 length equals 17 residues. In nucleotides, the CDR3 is TGTGCCAGCAGTTCACGACAGGGCCTGCCGCTGAACACTGAAGCTTTCTTT. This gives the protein CASSSRQGLPLNTEAFF.

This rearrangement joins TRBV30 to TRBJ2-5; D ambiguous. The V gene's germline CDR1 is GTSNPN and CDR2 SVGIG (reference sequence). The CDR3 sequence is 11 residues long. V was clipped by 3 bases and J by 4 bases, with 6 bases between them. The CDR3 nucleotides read TGTGCCTGGAGCCGGACAGAGACCCAGTACTTC. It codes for CAWSRTETQYF.

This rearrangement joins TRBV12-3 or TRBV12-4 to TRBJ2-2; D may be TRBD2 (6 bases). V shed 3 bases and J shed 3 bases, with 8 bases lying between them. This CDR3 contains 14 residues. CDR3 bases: TGTGCCAGCAGTTTCGGAGGGTACACCGGGGAGCTGTTTTTT. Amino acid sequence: CASSFGGYTGELFF.

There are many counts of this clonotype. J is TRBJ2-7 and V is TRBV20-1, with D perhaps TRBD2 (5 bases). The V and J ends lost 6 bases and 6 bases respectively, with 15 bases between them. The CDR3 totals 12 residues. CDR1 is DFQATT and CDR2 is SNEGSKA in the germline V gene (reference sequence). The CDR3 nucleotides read TGCAGTGCGGGCCCGTGGGAGAGCGAGCAGTACTTC. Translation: CSAGPWESEQYF.

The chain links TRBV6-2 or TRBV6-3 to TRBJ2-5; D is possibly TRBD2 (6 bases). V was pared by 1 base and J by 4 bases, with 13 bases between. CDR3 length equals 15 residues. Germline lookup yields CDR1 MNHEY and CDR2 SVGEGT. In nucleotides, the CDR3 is TGTGCCAGCAGTTACTTGGCTAGCGAAGGAGAGACCCAGTACTTC. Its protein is CASSYLASEGETQYF.

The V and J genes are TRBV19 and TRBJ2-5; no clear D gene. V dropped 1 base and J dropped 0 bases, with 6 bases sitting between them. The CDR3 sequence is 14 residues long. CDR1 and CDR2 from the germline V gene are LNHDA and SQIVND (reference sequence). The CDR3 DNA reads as TGTGCCAGTAGTATAGCAGGCTACCAAGAGACCCAGTACTTC. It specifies CASSIAGYQETQYF. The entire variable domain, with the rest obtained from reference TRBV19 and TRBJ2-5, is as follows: DGGITQSPKYLFRKEGQNVTLSCEQNLNHDAMYWYRQDPGQGLRLIYYSQIVNDFQKGDIAEGYSVSREKKESFPLTVTSAQKNPTAFYLCASSIAGYQETQYFGPGTRLLVL.

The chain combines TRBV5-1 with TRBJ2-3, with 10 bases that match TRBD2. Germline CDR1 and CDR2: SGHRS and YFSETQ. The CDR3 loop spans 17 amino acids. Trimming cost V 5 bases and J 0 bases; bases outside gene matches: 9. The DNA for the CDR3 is TGCGCCAGCAGGCCTTTTGTAGCGGGGGGAAGCACAGATACGCAGTATTTT. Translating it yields CASRPFVAGGSTDTQYF.

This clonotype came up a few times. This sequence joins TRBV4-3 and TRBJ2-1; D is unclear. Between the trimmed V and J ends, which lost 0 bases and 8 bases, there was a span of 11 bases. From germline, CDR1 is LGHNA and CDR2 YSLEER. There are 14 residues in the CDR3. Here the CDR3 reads CASSQDGRRDEQFF. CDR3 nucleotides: TGCGCCAGCAGCCAAGATGGGCGCCGCGATGAGCAGTTCTTC.

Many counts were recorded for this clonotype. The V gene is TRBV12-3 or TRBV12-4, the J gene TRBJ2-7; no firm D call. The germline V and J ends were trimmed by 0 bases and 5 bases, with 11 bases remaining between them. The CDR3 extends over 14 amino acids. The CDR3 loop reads CASSLAGFGDEQYF. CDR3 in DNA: TGTGCCAGCAGTTTAGCGGGTTTCGGTGACGAGCAGTACTTC.

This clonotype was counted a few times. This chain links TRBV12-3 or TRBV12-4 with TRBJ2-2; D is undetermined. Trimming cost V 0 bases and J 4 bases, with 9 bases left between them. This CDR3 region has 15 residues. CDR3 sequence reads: CASSLAEISTGELFF. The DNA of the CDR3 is TGTGCCAGCAGTTTAGCGGAGATATCCACCGGGGAGCTGTTTTTT.

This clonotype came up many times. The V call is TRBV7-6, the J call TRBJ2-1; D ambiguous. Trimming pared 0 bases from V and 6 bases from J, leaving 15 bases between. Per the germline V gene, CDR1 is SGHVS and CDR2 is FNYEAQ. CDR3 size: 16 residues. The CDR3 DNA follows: TGTGCCAGCAGCTTAGCGCTCTTTACCACTTTCAATGAGCAGTTCTTC. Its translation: CASSLALFTTFNEQFF.

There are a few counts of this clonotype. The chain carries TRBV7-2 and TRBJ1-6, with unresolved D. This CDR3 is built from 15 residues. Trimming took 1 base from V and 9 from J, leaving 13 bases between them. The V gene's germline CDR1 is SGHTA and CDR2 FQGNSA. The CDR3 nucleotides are TGTGCCAGCAGCTTAGGGGTTATGTTGACTTCACCCCTCCACTTT. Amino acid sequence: CASSLGVMLTSPLHF.

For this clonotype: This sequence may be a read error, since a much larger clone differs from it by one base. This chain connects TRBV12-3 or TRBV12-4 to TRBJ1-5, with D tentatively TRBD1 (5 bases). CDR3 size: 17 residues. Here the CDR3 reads CAGRAGVGQDFNQPQHF. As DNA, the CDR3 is TGTGCCGGCAGGGCAGGAGTAGGGCAGGACTTCAATCAGCCCCAGCATTTT.

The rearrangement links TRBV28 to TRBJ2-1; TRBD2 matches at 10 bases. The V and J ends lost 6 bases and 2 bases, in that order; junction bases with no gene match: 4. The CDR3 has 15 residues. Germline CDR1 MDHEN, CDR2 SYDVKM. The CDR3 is CASRETSGPYNEQFF. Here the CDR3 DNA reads TGTGCCAGCAGGGAGACTAGCGGGCCCTACAATGAGCAGTTCTTC.

CDR3 sequence: CASSLTDPRLDEKLFF. CDR3 nucleotides: TGTGCCAGCAGTTTAACCGACCCTAGGTTAGATGAAAAACTGTTTTTT. The gene calls are TRBV6-5 and TRBJ1-4; no clear D. Germline V gene data show CDR1 as MNHEY and CDR2 as SVGAGI. V lost 4 bases and J 6 bases, leaving 18 bases between the germline ends. The CDR3 has 16 residues.

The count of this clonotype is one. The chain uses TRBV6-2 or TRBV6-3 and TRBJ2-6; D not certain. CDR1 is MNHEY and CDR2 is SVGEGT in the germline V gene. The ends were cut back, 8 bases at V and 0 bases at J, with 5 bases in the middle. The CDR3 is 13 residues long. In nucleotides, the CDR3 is TGTGCCAGCTGGGGCTCTGGGGCCAACGTCCTGACTTTC. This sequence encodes CASWGSGANVLTF.

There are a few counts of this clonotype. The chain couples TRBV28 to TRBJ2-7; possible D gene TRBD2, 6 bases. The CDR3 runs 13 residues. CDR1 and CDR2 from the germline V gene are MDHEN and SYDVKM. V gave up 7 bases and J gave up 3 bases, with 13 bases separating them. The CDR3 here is CASNGSGRYEQYF. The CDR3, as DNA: TGTGCCAGCAACGGGAGCGGTCGCTACGAGCAGTACTTC. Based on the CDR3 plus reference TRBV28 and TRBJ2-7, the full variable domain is DVKVTQSSRYLVKRTGEKVFLECVQDMDHENMFWYRQDPGLGLRLIYFSYDVKMKEKGDIPEGYSVSREKKERFSLILESASTNQTSMYLCASNGSGRYEQYFGPGTRLTVT.

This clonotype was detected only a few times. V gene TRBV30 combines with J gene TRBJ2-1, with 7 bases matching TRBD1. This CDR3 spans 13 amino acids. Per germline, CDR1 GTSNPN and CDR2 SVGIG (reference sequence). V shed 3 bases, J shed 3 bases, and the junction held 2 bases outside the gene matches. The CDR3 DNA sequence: TGTGCCTGGAGCGGACAGGACTACAATGAGCAGTTCTTC. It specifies CAWSGQDYNEQFF.

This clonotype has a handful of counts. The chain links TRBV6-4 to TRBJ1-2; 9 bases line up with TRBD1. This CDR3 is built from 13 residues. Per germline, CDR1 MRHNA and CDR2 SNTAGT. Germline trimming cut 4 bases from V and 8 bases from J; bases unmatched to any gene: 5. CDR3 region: CASSAGTGKGYTF. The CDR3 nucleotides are TGTGCCAGCAGTGCCGGGACAGGGAAGGGCTACACCTTC.

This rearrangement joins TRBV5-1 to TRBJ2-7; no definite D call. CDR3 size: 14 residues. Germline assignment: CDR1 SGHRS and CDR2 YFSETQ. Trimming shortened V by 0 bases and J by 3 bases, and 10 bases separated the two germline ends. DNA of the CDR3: TGCGCCAGCAGCTTGGGGGCCGATGGCTACGAGCAGTACTTC. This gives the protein CASSLGADGYEQYF.

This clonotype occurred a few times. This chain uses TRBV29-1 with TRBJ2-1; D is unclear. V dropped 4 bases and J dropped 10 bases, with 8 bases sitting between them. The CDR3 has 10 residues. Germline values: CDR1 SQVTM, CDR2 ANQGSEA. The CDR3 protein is CSVVGGEQFF. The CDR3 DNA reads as TGCAGCGTTGTCGGCGGAGAGCAGTTCTTC.

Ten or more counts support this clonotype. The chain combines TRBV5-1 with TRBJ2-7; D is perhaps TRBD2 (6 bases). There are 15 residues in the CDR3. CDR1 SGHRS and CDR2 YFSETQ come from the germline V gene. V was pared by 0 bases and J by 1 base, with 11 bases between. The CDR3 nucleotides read TGCGCCAGCAGCTTGGCAGCGGGCGTATCCTACGAGCAGTACTTC. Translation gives CASSLAAGVSYEQYF.